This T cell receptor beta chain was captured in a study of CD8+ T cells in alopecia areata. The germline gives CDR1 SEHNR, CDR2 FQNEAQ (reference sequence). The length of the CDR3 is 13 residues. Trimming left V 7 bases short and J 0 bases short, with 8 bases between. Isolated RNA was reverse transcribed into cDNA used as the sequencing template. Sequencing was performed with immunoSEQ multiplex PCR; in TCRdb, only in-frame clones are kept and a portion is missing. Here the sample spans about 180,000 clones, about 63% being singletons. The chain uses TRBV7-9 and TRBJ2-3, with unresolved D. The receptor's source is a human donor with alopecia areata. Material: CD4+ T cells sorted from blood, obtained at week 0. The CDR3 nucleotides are TGTGCCAGCACCCAATATAGCACAGATACGCAGTATTTT. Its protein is CASTQYSTDTQYF.